This is a list of T cell receptor beta chains from one sample in a study of immunodeficiency. Clones were sequenced by immunoSEQ multiplex PCR, and TCRdb holds only the in-frame ones, with some missing. The profile covers 3,900 or so clones, with around 91% appearing a single time and 4.3% taken by the ten largest. Source material: CD4+ T cells from blood. Receptors originate from a human donor in good health. Each CDR3 is given without its conserved first and last residue. A D gene is named only where the DNA matches it firmly.

CDR3 | J | V | D
ASSLATEYNEQF | TRBJ2-1 | TRBV7-9 | -
ASSASSWGYT | TRBJ1-2 | TRBV9 | -
ASRIRTDNEQF | TRBJ2-1 | TRBV7-9 | -
ASSARSKNIQY | TRBJ2-4 | TRBV9 | -
ASIGQINEKLF | TRBJ1-4 | TRBV28 | -
ASSLVAGADTQY | TRBJ2-3 | TRBV5-1 | TRBD2
ASSLTGGLDEQY | TRBJ2-7 | TRBV5-6 | TRBD1
ASSRRRGIKVGEAF | TRBJ1-1 | TRBV28 | -
ASSRQKTEAF | TRBJ1-1 | TRBV28 | -
AWSNRDYEQY | TRBJ2-7 | TRBV30 | -
ASIGQGGTEAF | TRBJ1-1 | TRBV5-1 | -
ASSLRNVYGYT | TRBJ1-2 | TRBV12-3/TRBV12-4 | -
ASSPPAGGNTEAF | TRBJ1-1 | TRBV18 | TRBD1
ASSYDLQGYT | TRBJ1-2 | TRBV5-5 | -
ASSPTQAGLAGYEQY | TRBJ2-7 | TRBV7-2 | TRBD2
ATNGAGQGSPLH | TRBJ1-6 | TRBV10-3 | TRBD1
ASSLKGVLETQY | TRBJ2-5 | TRBV27 | -
ASSTRGGWEQY | TRBJ2-7 | TRBV5-1 | TRBD2
ASSSANTEAF | TRBJ1-1 | TRBV12-3/TRBV12-4 | -
ASNLSPGGYYEQY | TRBJ2-7 | TRBV7-2 | -
ASSDPYSNQPQH | TRBJ1-5 | TRBV10-2 | -
ASSSGGYYEQY | TRBJ2-7 | TRBV7-9 | TRBD2
ASSHRTGARTDTQY | TRBJ2-3 | TRBV11-3 | TRBD1
ASSLRAGTGNTIY | TRBJ1-3 | TRBV5-6 | -
ASSESESSYEQY | TRBJ2-7 | TRBV2 | -
ASSKQGTANTEAF | TRBJ1-1 | TRBV7-9 | -
ASSVTVGSRRDEQY | TRBJ2-7 | TRBV11-1 | -
ASNPTQTSGNTIY | TRBJ1-3 | TRBV19 | -
AWTPRGLGGYT | TRBJ1-2 | TRBV30 | TRBD1
ASSSTRRGRLAGGPRNEQF | TRBJ2-1 | TRBV28 | TRBD2
SASQGADNQPQH | TRBJ1-5 | TRBV20-1 | TRBD1
ASSGVGTSVNNEQF | TRBJ2-1 | TRBV2 | TRBD2
ASSSTGASTDTQY | TRBJ2-3 | TRBV6-6 | TRBD1
AWTQRGTNEKLF | TRBJ1-4 | TRBV30 | -
ASRRGAGELF | TRBJ2-2 | TRBV12-3/TRBV12-4 | -
ASSLGGAYNSPLH | TRBJ1-6 | TRBV5-6 | -
ASSYGDSGANVLT | TRBJ2-6 | TRBV6-5 | -